Listed below are T cell receptor beta chains from one sample, sequenced in a study of cytomegalovirus exposure and HLA in healthy donors. Sequenced by immunoSEQ multiplex PCR; TCRdb stores in-frame clones only, minus some. The sample holds roughly 200,000 clones, about 90% seen once. The specimen was PBMCs. The receptors were sampled from a man in his thirties or forties in good health and CMV-seronegative. Each CDR3 is given with its conserved first and last residue. A D gene is named only where the DNA matches it firmly. Size is stated for part of the rows, as once, few or many counts, or as a class when the clone is expanded.

TRBV19,TRBJ2-7,.,TRBD2,14,TGTGCCAGTAGTAAGGGGACTAGCTTCCTCGAGCAGTACTTC,CASSKGTSFLEQYF
TRBV23-1,TRBJ1-4,.,.,15,TGCGCCAGCAGTCTAAGGGGCCCCTCTACCGAAAAACTGTTTTTT,CASSLRGPSTEKLFF
TRBV19,TRBJ2-2,few,.,15,TGTGCCAGTAGTATAGAGGCCAGGTACACCGGGGAGCTGTTTTTT,CASSIEARYTGELFF
TRBV19,TRBJ2-7,.,.,13,TGTGCCAGTAGGGTCCAGGGCGGCTACGAGCAGTACTTC,CASRVQGGYEQYF
TRBV6-1,TRBJ2-7,.,TRBD2,16,TGTGCCAGCAGTGAAGGAGGTAGCGGGGGGGCCGAAGAGCAGTACTTC,CASSEGGSGGAEEQYF
TRBV28,TRBJ2-7,.,TRBD1,15,TGTGCCAGCAGTTTCCCCACTACAGGGGTCTACGAGCAGTACTTC,CASSFPTTGVYEQYF
TRBV27,TRBJ2-7,.,TRBD1,15,TGTGCCAGCAGTTTCGTGGGACAGGGTTCCTACGAGCAGTACTTC,CASSFVGQGSYEQYF
TRBV7-6,TRBJ2-5,.,.,14,TGTGCCAGCACCCTGACTAGTATACAAGAGACCCAGTACTTC,CASTLTSIQETQYF
TRBV6-6,TRBJ1-5,.,TRBD1,14,TGTGCCAGCAGATTAACAGGGGGGAATCAGCCCCAGCATTTT,CASRLTGGNQPQHF
TRBV6-5,TRBJ1-2,.,TRBD1,14,TGTGCCAGCAGCCCCGACAGGGGCTCCTATGGCTACACCTTC,CASSPDRGSYGYTF
TRBV6-1,TRBJ2-2,.,TRBD2,15,TGTGCCAGCAGTGGTCTAGCGGGAGGGGGCGGGGAGCTGTTTTTT,CASSGLAGGGGELFF
TRBV27,TRBJ1-4,once,.,13,TGTGCCAGCAGTTCGATTAGAGGGGAAAAACTGTTTTTT,CASSSIRGEKLFF
TRBV6-1,TRBJ2-7,.,.,16,TGTGCCAGCAGTGCCCGGGGTGGCCGCATTAACTACGAGCAGTACTTC,CASSARGGRINYEQYF
TRBV27,TRBJ1-4,.,.,13,TGTGCCAGCAGACCACAGGGAATTGAAAAACTGTTTTTT,CASRPQGIEKLFF
TRBV5-4,TRBJ1-2,once,TRBD1,13,TGTGCCAGCAGCAGGGACAGGGTGTATGGCTACACCTTC,CASSRDRVYGYTF
TRBV7-2,TRBJ1-4,.,.,14,TGTGCCAGCAGCCGAGGTGCAACTAATGAAAAACTGTTTTTT,CASSRGATNEKLFF
TRBV29-1,TRBJ1-5,.,.,12,TGCAGCGCAGGGGACGGCAATCAGCCCCAGCATTTT,CSAGDGNQPQHF
TRBV27,TRBJ2-7,.,.,16,TGTGCCAGCAGCTTGAGGGGGGAGGGGAGAAACTACGAGCAGTACTTC,CASSLRGEGRNYEQYF
TRBV7-9,TRBJ2-5,.,.,13,TGTGCCAGCAGCTTTGAGGGTCAAGAGACCCAGTACTTC,CASSFEGQETQYF
TRBV2,TRBJ2-7,.,.,12,TGTGCCAGCATGCCTGGGCCCTACGAGCAGTACTTC,CASMPGPYEQYF
TRBV28,TRBJ2-7,.,.,12,TGTGCCAGCAACGAAAAGAGGTACGAGCAGTACTTC,CASNEKRYEQYF
TRBV27,TRBJ2-5,.,TRBD1,14,TGTGCCAGCAGTCGTAACAGGGGGCAAGAGACCCAGTACTTC,CASSRNRGQETQYF
TRBV6-1,TRBJ1-1,.,.,15,TGTGCCGGCAGGGAAGGGGCCGGAGGCGGGACTGAAGCTTTCTTT,CAGREGAGGGTEAFF
TRBV21-1,TRBJ2-1,.,.,16,TGTGCCAGCAGCAGCTTCCGGGACAGGGGGAACAATGAGCAGTTCTTC,CASSSFRDRGNNEQFF
TRBV28,TRBJ2-7,.,.,14,TGTGCCAGCAGTGTCCCCGGACAGTCCCACGAGCAGTACTTC,CASSVPGQSHEQYF
TRBV9,TRBJ2-3,.,.,14,TGTGCCAGCAGCCCCCTCTCGACTCACGATACGCAGTATTTT,CASSPLSTHDTQYF
TRBV2,TRBJ1-6,once,TRBD1,14,TGTGCCAGCAGCCGGGACAGGGACTATTCACCCCTCCACTTT,CASSRDRDYSPLHF
TRBV5-1,TRBJ1-6,.,.,16,TGCGCCAGCAGCTCCGGACAAGGGCTATTATTTTCACCCCTCCACTTT,CASSSGQGLLFSPLHF
TRBV7-6,TRBJ1-4,.,TRBD1,14,TGTGCCAGCAGCCCGGGGACAGGGGGCGAAAAACTGTTTTTT,CASSPGTGGEKLFF
TRBV7-2,TRBJ2-7,.,TRBD2,15,TGTGCCAGCAGCTTAGGGGGCGGGAGGCCCTACGAGCAGTACTTC,CASSLGGGRPYEQYF
TRBV18,TRBJ2-7,.,TRBD2,17,TGTGCCAGCTCATGGACTAGCGGGGGCCATAGCTCCTACGAGCAGTACTTC,CASSWTSGGHSSYEQYF
TRBV10-3,TRBJ1-5,.,.,16,TGTGCCATCAGTGAGTCGTGGGAGGTTAGCAATCAGCCCCAGCATTTT,CAISESWEVSNQPQHF
TRBV28,TRBJ1-4,.,.,10,TGTGCCAGCAGTTCTAAAAAACTGTTTTTT,CASSSKKLFF
TRBV2,TRBJ1-1,.,.,11,TGTGCCAGCAGTGTTTTAGCTGAAGCTTTCTTT,CASSVLAEAFF
TRBV7-9,TRBJ2-1,.,.,12,TGTGCCAGCAGCTCCCCGGGCAATGAGCAGTTCTTC,CASSSPGNEQFF
TRBV7-2,TRBJ1-2,.,.,15,TGTGCCAGCAGCCTAAACCCGGGACACCTGAATGGCTACACCTTC,CASSLNPGHLNGYTF
TRBV28,TRBJ2-1,once,.,15,TGTGCCAGCTACCCCCCCGGCGGCTCCTACAATGAGCAGTTCTTC,CASYPPGGSYNEQFF
TRBV6-5,TRBJ1-2,.,TRBD1,14,TGTGCCAGCAGTATGGCAGGGGGCTTCGATGGCTACACCTTC,CASSMAGGFDGYTF
TRBV4-3,TRBJ2-2,.,TRBD1,16,TGCGCCAGCAGCCAAGCCGGGACAGGGGGTGCCGGGGAGCTGTTTTTT,CASSQAGTGGAGELFF
TRBV15,TRBJ2-6,.,.,16,TGTGCCACCAGCACTCCAACAGGGACTGGGGCCAACGTCCTGACTTTC,CATSTPTGTGANVLTF
TRBV27,TRBJ2-7,.,.,14,TGTGCCAGCAGTTCTCAACTTCCCCCCAACGAGCAGTACTTC,CASSSQLPPNEQYF
TRBV28,TRBJ1-1,.,TRBD1,17,TGTGCCAGCCCCGCGGTTGTCGGGACAGGTTCCTTCCCTGAAGCTTTCTTT,CASPAVVGTGSFPEAFF
TRBV5-1,TRBJ1-1,once,.,13,TGCGCCAGCAGCTCCCAGGCAAACACTGAAGCTTTCTTT,CASSSQANTEAFF